A selection of T cell receptor beta chains follows, all from one sample in a study of cytomegalovirus exposure and HLA in healthy donors. The protocol was immunoSEQ multiplex PCR, while the TCRdb copy is restricted to in-frame clones and leaves out a portion. The sample lists about 130,000 clones, more than 60% seen once, with roughly 2.1% in the top ten. Sequencing used PBMCs. The origin of the receptors is a woman in her forties in good health and CMV-seropositive. CDR3s include the opening cysteine and the closing phenylalanine or tryptophan. The order of the fields is CDR3 DNA, CDR3 protein, J gene, clone size, V gene, CDR3 length, D gene. A D gene is named only where the DNA matches it firmly. Not all rows give a size; the values are once, few, many and, for expanded clones, a class.

CDR3 DNA: TGTGCCAGCGCTAGCGCTTTCGATGAGCAGTTCTTC
CDR3 protein: CASASAFDEQFF
J gene: TRBJ2-1
clone size: .
V gene: TRBV28
CDR3 length: 12
D gene: .

CDR3 DNA: TGTTCCAGCAGCTCACTCCTGGAGGGGGCCCATGAAAAACTGTTTTTT
CDR3 protein: CSSSSLLEGAHEKLFF
J gene: TRBJ1-4
clone size: .
V gene: TRBV7-9
CDR3 length: 16
D gene: TRBD1

CDR3 DNA: TGTGCCAGCAGCTCCATCCCAGCGGGAGTCCCCTCGAGATACTACGAGCAGTACTTC
CDR3 protein: CASSSIPAGVPSRYYEQYF
J gene: TRBJ2-7
clone size: .
V gene: TRBV7-2
CDR3 length: 19
D gene: TRBD2

CDR3 DNA: TGTGCCAGCAGTACGGTAGCGGGGGGCCGGGACGGGGAGCTGTTTTTT
CDR3 protein: CASSTVAGGRDGELFF
J gene: TRBJ2-2
clone size: .
V gene: TRBV11-2
CDR3 length: 16
D gene: TRBD2

CDR3 DNA: TGTGCCAGCAGCGTTAACAGGGGGCGGACTAATGAAAAACTGTTTTTT
CDR3 protein: CASSVNRGRTNEKLFF
J gene: TRBJ1-4
clone size: .
V gene: TRBV5-5
CDR3 length: 16
D gene: TRBD1

CDR3 DNA: TGTGCCAGCAGAGAGACAGGCGGTTCCTACAATGAGCAGTTCTTC
CDR3 protein: CASRETGGSYNEQFF
J gene: TRBJ2-1
clone size: .
V gene: TRBV6-5
CDR3 length: 15
D gene: .

CDR3 DNA: TGTGCCTGGCGGAGCACAGATACGCAGTATTTT
CDR3 protein: CAWRSTDTQYF
J gene: TRBJ2-3
clone size: .
V gene: TRBV30
CDR3 length: 11
D gene: .

CDR3 DNA: TGTGCCAGCAGCTCCGGACAGGGAGCGGGCGATGAGCAGTTCTTC
CDR3 protein: CASSSGQGAGDEQFF
J gene: TRBJ2-1
clone size: .
V gene: TRBV7-9
CDR3 length: 15
D gene: TRBD1

CDR3 DNA: TGTGCCAGCAGCGAAGAGCGGGGGTTTACCTACGAGCAGTACTTC
CDR3 protein: CASSEERGFTYEQYF
J gene: TRBJ2-7
clone size: once
V gene: TRBV9
CDR3 length: 15
D gene: TRBD2

CDR3 DNA: TGTGCCAGCAGTTCGGGGGGGGCAAGGGGCTACACCTTC
CDR3 protein: CASSSGGARGYTF
J gene: TRBJ1-2
clone size: .
V gene: TRBV6-1
CDR3 length: 13
D gene: .

CDR3 DNA: TGTGCCAGCAGCGCCAACTTCGGGGAGCAGTACTTC
CDR3 protein: CASSANFGEQYF
J gene: TRBJ2-7
clone size: .
V gene: TRBV9
CDR3 length: 12
D gene: .

CDR3 DNA: TGTGCCAGCAGCCCTTGGTATAGCGGGGGTGAATCCTACAATGAGCAGTTCTTC
CDR3 protein: CASSPWYSGGESYNEQFF
J gene: TRBJ2-1
clone size: few
V gene: TRBV7-9
CDR3 length: 18
D gene: TRBD2

CDR3 DNA: TGTGCCAGCAGTTTAAACGGACAGCTATACAATGAGCAGTTCTTC
CDR3 protein: CASSLNGQLYNEQFF
J gene: TRBJ2-1
clone size: .
V gene: TRBV6-5
CDR3 length: 15
D gene: .

CDR3 DNA: TGTGCCAGCAGCCAAGATCGAGGCGGAAGCCAGGGGAACAATGAGCAGTTCTTC
CDR3 protein: CASSQDRGGSQGNNEQFF
J gene: TRBJ2-1
clone size: .
V gene: TRBV4-2
CDR3 length: 18
D gene: .

CDR3 DNA: TGTGCCAGCAGCTTGGCCGGGACAGGGGCCCGCAATGAGCAGTTCTTC
CDR3 protein: CASSLAGTGARNEQFF
J gene: TRBJ2-1
clone size: .
V gene: TRBV5-5
CDR3 length: 16
D gene: TRBD1

CDR3 DNA: TGTGCCAGTACCACATTAGGGGGGGCTTCCCATCAGCCCCAGCATTTT
CDR3 protein: CASTTLGGASHQPQHF
J gene: TRBJ1-5
clone size: .
V gene: TRBV19
CDR3 length: 16
D gene: .

CDR3 DNA: TGTGCCATCAGTGGAGGGACAGGGGGCGCCTATGGCTACACCTTC
CDR3 protein: CAISGGTGGAYGYTF
J gene: TRBJ1-2
clone size: .
V gene: TRBV10-3
CDR3 length: 15
D gene: TRBD1

CDR3 DNA: TGTGCCAGCTCACCGGGACAGACACTTGGGGACACCATATATTTT
CDR3 protein: CASSPGQTLGDTIYF
J gene: TRBJ1-3
clone size: .
V gene: TRBV18
CDR3 length: 15
D gene: TRBD1

CDR3 DNA: TGTGCCAGTAGTAATGCGGGGCCCTATGGCTACACCTTC
CDR3 protein: CASSNAGPYGYTF
J gene: TRBJ1-2
clone size: .
V gene: TRBV19
CDR3 length: 13
D gene: .

CDR3 DNA: TGTGCCAGCAGTCCGGGACAGACCAACTATGGCTACACCTTC
CDR3 protein: CASSPGQTNYGYTF
J gene: TRBJ1-2
clone size: .
V gene: TRBV2
CDR3 length: 14
D gene: TRBD1

CDR3 DNA: TGTGCCAGTAGGGAGGGCCCAGCGGCTTACGAGCAGTACTTC
CDR3 protein: CASREGPAAYEQYF
J gene: TRBJ2-7
clone size: .
V gene: TRBV19
CDR3 length: 14
D gene: .

CDR3 DNA: TGTGCCAGTAGTCCCCGGGACAGGGGAAGGAGGACTGAAGCTTTCTTT
CDR3 protein: CASSPRDRGRRTEAFF
J gene: TRBJ1-1
clone size: few
V gene: TRBV19
CDR3 length: 16
D gene: TRBD1

CDR3 DNA: .
CDR3 protein: CASSSSNTGELFF
J gene: TRBJ2-2
clone size: few
V gene: TRBV6-6
CDR3 length: 13
D gene: .

CDR3 DNA: TGTGCCAGCAGTTTTATGGACAGCTCCTACGAGCAGTACTTC
CDR3 protein: CASSFMDSSYEQYF
J gene: TRBJ2-7
clone size: few
V gene: TRBV28
CDR3 length: 14
D gene: .

CDR3 DNA: TGTGCCAGCAGTCGCAGGGTATCCGACCAACAGCATTTT
CDR3 protein: CASSRRVSDQQHF
J gene: TRBJ1-5
clone size: .
V gene: TRBV6-5
CDR3 length: 13
D gene: .

CDR3 DNA: TGCGCCAGCAGCCTCCTACAATGGGAGGCTTCACCCCTCCACTTT
CDR3 protein: CASSLLQWEASPLHF
J gene: TRBJ1-6
clone size: .
V gene: TRBV4-3
CDR3 length: 15
D gene: .

CDR3 DNA: TGTGCCAGCTCATCGTACACTAGCGGGAGTACCTACGAGCAGTACTTC
CDR3 protein: CASSSYTSGSTYEQYF
J gene: TRBJ2-7
clone size: .
V gene: TRBV18
CDR3 length: 16
D gene: TRBD2